A single sample gave rise to the 18 T cell receptor beta chains below, sequenced in a study of blood T cell repertoires in COVID-19. Here immunoSEQ multiplex PCR was the method, and the copy in TCRdb shows in-frame clones only, minus some. This table has 450,000 to 500,000 clones, around 87% appearing once. Source material: PBMCs or T cells enriched from blood (not recorded which). Receptors were obtained from a woman between 18 and 29 years old who had recovered from COVID-19.

The chain combines TRBV6-2 or TRBV6-3 with TRBJ2-3; TRBD2 matches 9 bases. Germline V gene data show CDR1 as MNHEY and CDR2 as SVGEGT. V shed 6 bases and J 0 bases; nucleotides not matched to a gene: 4. This CDR3 has 15 amino acids. The CDR3 here is CASSRLAASTDTQYF. The CDR3 nucleotides read TGTGCCAGCAGCCGACTAGCGGCCAGCACAGATACGCAGTATTTT.

This clone was counted a single time. The chain joins TRBV5-1 to TRBJ2-5, with 11 bases that match TRBD2. Germline lookup yields CDR1 SGHRS and CDR2 YFSETQ. Unmatched junction bases numbered 5, after V lost 4 bases and J lost 0 bases. This CDR3 comprises 16 residues. CDR3 region: CASSLGLAGNQETQYF. In DNA, the CDR3 is TGCGCCAGCAGCCTCGGACTAGCGGGTAACCAAGAGACCCAGTACTTC.

This rearrangement joins TRBV28 to TRBJ2-7; 8 positions match TRBD1. V was clipped by 6 bases and J by 2 bases; unmatched bases: 12. Germline V gene data show CDR1 as MDHEN and CDR2 as SYDVKM. This CDR3 has 16 amino acids. CDR3: CASSLDLDRATYEQYF. CDR3 nucleotides: TGTGCCAGCAGCCTCGACCTGGACAGGGCGACCTACGAGCAGTACTTC.

The J gene is TRBJ1-2, the V gene TRBV3-1 (or the pseudogene TRBV3-2), with a possible D match to TRBD1 (5 bases). Germline V gives CDR1 LGHDT, CDR2 YNNKEL (reference sequence). The CDR3 has 14 amino acids. V gave up 7 bases and J gave up 8 bases, with 20 bases separating them. The CDR3 region is CASTQGGVQDGYTF. CDR3 nucleotide sequence: TGTGCCAGCACTCAGGGCGGGGTTCAAGACGGCTACACCTTC.

The chain links TRBV24-1 to TRBJ2-5; 8 positions agree with TRBD1. CDR1 and CDR2 (germline): KGHDR, SFDVKD. V shed 5 bases and J 5 bases; nucleotides not matched to a gene: 3. This CDR3 has 13 amino acids. The CDR3 protein is CATSAQGGETQYF. In nucleotides, the CDR3 is TGTGCCACCAGTGCACAGGGGGGTGAGACCCAGTACTTC.

V usage is TRBV10-2 and J usage is TRBJ1-4; 8 bases match TRBD1. J lost 6 bases, V lost 8 bases, and 5 bases had no gene match. CDR3 length: 13 residues. Germline CDR1 WSHSY, CDR2 SAAADI. The DNA for the CDR3 is TGCGCCAGCTCAGGGGGCTCGGATGAAAAACTGTTTTTT. This encodes CASSGGSDEKLFF.

The CDR3 sequence: CAWSQGTTNEKLFF. CDR3 in DNA: TGTGCCTGGAGTCAGGGAACGACTAATGAAAAACTGTTTTTT. The V and J genes are TRBV30 and TRBJ1-4, with a possible D match to TRBD1 (5 bases). The CDR3 length is 14 residues. Per germline, CDR1 GTSNPN and CDR2 SVGIG (reference sequence). Trimming left V 2 bases short and J 2 bases short, with 9 bases between.

The J gene is TRBJ2-2, the V gene TRBV24-1, with no clear D. This CDR3 is 13 amino acids long. Between the trimmed V and J ends, which lost 6 bases and 0 bases, there was a span of 4 bases. The germline CDR1 and CDR2 sequences are KGHDR and SFDVKD. The DNA of the CDR3 is TGTGCCACCAGTCTACCGAACACCGGGGAGCTGTTTTTT. This codes for CATSLPNTGELFF.

The genes are TRBV13 and TRBJ2-3; 13 bases line up with TRBD2. Looked up from germline, CDR1 is PRHDT and CDR2 is FYEKMQ (reference sequence). The CDR3 consists of 17 residues. V dropped 0 bases and J dropped 3; count of bases not matched to a gene: 3. The CDR3 reads CASSLGLAGGLTDTQYF. CDR3 coding DNA: TGTGCCAGCAGCTTAGGACTAGCGGGGGGGCTGACAGATACGCAGTATTTT.

V usage is TRBV5-6 and J usage is TRBJ1-2, with no clear D. Deletions cut 4 bases from V and 7 bases from J, with 8 bases between. The CDR3 spans 11 residues. Germline values: CDR1 SGHDT, CDR2 YYEEEE. The CDR3, as DNA: TGTGCCAGCAGCCTTCACGGTGGCTACACCTTC. Translation: CASSLHGGYTF.

V and J are TRBV6-6 and TRBJ2-3; 8 bases align to TRBD2. The CDR3 runs 17 residues. The J segment lost 1 base and the V segment lost 5 bases, leaving 11 bases of the junction unmatched. Per the germline V gene, CDR1 is MNHNY and CDR2 is SVGAGI (reference sequence). The CDR3 region has the DNA TGTGCCAGCAGTCCCCATAGCCGGGGGGGAGGCACAGATACGCAGTATTTT. This gives the protein CASSPHSRGGGTDTQYF.

The rearrangement uses TRBV2 and TRBJ1-4; perhaps TRBD1 as D (6 bases). The V gene lost 8 bases and the J gene lost 6 bases, with 16 bases spanning the gap. Germline values: CDR1 SNHLY, CDR2 FYNNEI. There are 14 residues in the CDR3. The DNA of the CDR3 is TGTGCCAGCGCCGGGGGGGGCTATGATGAAAAACTGTTTTTT. Translation gives CASAGGGYDEKLFF.

The chain uses TRBV15 and TRBJ2-7; tentatively, D is TRBD1 (5 bases). This CDR3 has 14 amino acids. Germline CDR1 reads LNHNV; CDR2 reads YYDKDF (reference sequence). Trimming stripped 3 bases from V and 0 bases from J, with 9 bases between. The CDR3 region is CATSSPTDSYEQYF. Written as DNA, the CDR3 is TGTGCCACCAGCAGTCCGACAGACTCCTACGAGCAGTACTTC.

The V and J genes are TRBV4-1 and TRBJ2-3; D is undetermined. This CDR3 spans 14 amino acids. V dropped 0 bases and J dropped 4 bases, with 8 bases sitting between them. The germline V gene encodes CDR1 MGHRA and CDR2 YSYEKL. In DNA, the CDR3 is TGCGCCAGCAGCCAAGAGGGCCGTGCAGATACGCAGTATTTT. This encodes CASSQEGRADTQYF.

On this clone: It is unclear where the CDR3 begins or ends on the DNA, so no DNA is shown, and the CDR3 is as TCRdb lists it. The chain links TRBV28 to TRBJ1-3. From its first to its last residue, the CDR3 has 13 amino acids. Per the germline V gene, CDR1 is MDHEN and CDR2 is SYDVKM. The CDR3 is CASTSGGGNTIYF.

V usage is TRBV29-1 and J usage is TRBJ1-2; 8 nucleotides line up with TRBD1. The trim removed 7 bases at V and 3 bases at J, leaving 7 bases unmatched. The germline gives CDR1 SQVTM, CDR2 ANQGSEA. This CDR3 has 13 amino acids. The chain's CDR3 is CSATQGADYGYTF. CDR3 DNA sequence: TGCAGCGCCACTCAGGGGGCAGACTATGGCTACACCTTC.

This chain joins TRBV12-3 or TRBV12-4 and TRBJ1-1, with D possibly matching TRBD1 (5 bases). CDR3 length: 13 residues. The V gene lost 3 bases and the J gene lost 1 base, with 6 bases spanning the gap. CDR3 sequence (DNA): TGTGCCAGCAGTTTGACAGAGAACACTGAAGCTTTCTTT. Residues: CASSLTENTEAFF.

The rearrangement joins TRBV7-2 to TRBJ1-4; D perhaps matches TRBD1 (5 bases). In germline, CDR1 is SGHTA, CDR2 FQGNSA. V was pared by 1 base and J by 3 bases, with 9 bases between. The CDR3 is 15 residues long. The CDR3 bases are TGTGCCAGCAGCTTAGGGCCGGGGGCTAATGAAAAACTGTTTTTT. This sequence encodes CASSLGPGANEKLFF.